One and the same sample provided the 28 T cell receptor beta chains below, sequenced in a study of patients and donors after allogeneic stem cell transplantation. TCRdb re-analysed the RT-PCR reads in MiXCR, keeping a single row per CDR3 protein. Of about 40,000 distinct CDR3 sequences in the sample, 30% to 40% were seen once. Sequenced: blood, either unsorted or a sorted T cell fraction (not recorded which). Receptor source: a human donor who was either an allogeneic HSCT recipient or a stem cell or donor lymphocyte infusion donor (not recorded which). It is not recorded whose cells these are; they may come from a transplant donor.

J is TRBJ2-1 and V is TRBV29-1; 8 bases are a match to TRBD1. Trimming cost V 4 bases and J 6 bases; bases outside gene matches: 14. Germline CDR1 and CDR2: SQVTM and ANQGSEA. This CDR3 contains 16 residues. CDR3 in amino acids: CSVGGYTRDRINEQFF. CDR3 sequence (DNA): TGCAGCGTTGGGGGGTACACTCGGGACAGGATCAATGAGCAGTTCTTC.

This CDR3 is CASSYGKGYPDTQYF. CDR3 nucleotide sequence: TGTGCCAGCAGTTATGGTAAGGGATATCCAGATACGCAGTATTTT. The gene calls are TRBV6-2 or TRBV6-3 and TRBJ2-3, with unresolved D. The CDR3 contains 15 residues. From germline, CDR1 is MNHEY and CDR2 SVGEGT. Trimming shortened V by 3 bases and J by 4 bases, and 14 bases separated the two germline ends.

This clonotype was counted only a few times. The chain carries TRBV20-1 and TRBJ2-1; the D gene is possibly TRBD2 (5 bases). V lost 1 base, J lost 1 base, and 14 bases lay in between. In germline, CDR1 is DFQATT, CDR2 SNEGSKA (reference sequence). The CDR3 totals 16 residues. The CDR3 spells CSARAWLAVSYNEQFF. The CDR3 DNA sequence: TGCAGTGCTAGAGCTTGGCTAGCCGTATCCTACAATGAGCAGTTCTTC.

This clonotype has more than one count but fewer than ten. The V and J genes are TRBV6-5 and TRBJ1-2; 7 bases match TRBD1. The V gene end was trimmed by 3 bases and the J gene end by 8 bases; junction bases not matched to a gene: 9. Looked up from germline, CDR1 is MNHEY and CDR2 is SVGAGI. The CDR3 is 14 residues long. In nucleotides, the CDR3 is TGTGCCAGCAGTTATTGGGAGACAGGGAAAGGCTACACCTTC. Its protein is CASSYWETGKGYTF.

The chain couples TRBV6-2 or TRBV6-3 to TRBJ2-3, with 13 bases fitting TRBD2. Germline CDR1 MNHEY, CDR2 SVGEGT. This CDR3 region has 18 residues. V lost 7 bases to trimming and J lost 0 bases; unmatched junction nucleotides: 10. The CDR3 sequence is CASTNPGLAGPSTDTQYF. The CDR3 DNA sequence: TGTGCCAGCACCAACCCGGGACTAGCGGGGCCAAGCACAGATACGCAGTATTTT.

This clonotype was counted a few times. V gene TRBV11-2 combines with J gene TRBJ1-6, with 7 bases that match TRBD1. V trimming: 5 bases; J trimming: 3 bases; junction bases outside the gene matches: 7. Germline assignment: CDR1 SGHAT and CDR2 FQNNGV. The CDR3 consists of 16 residues. CDR3 nucleotide sequence: TGTGCCAGCAGCGTACGGGACAGCCTCTATAATTCACCCCTCCACTTT. Residues: CASSVRDSLYNSPLHF. Full variable domain (outside the CDR3, taken from reference TRBV11-2 and TRBJ1-6): EAGVAQSPRYKIIEKRQSVAFWCNPISGHATLYWYQQILGQGPKLLIQFQNNGVVDDSQLPKDRFSAERLKGVDSTLKIQPAKLEDSAVYLCASSVRDSLYNSPLHFGNGTRLTVT.

This clonotype was seen a few times. The chain's CDR3 is CAISENQDQAGKKLFF. As DNA, the CDR3 is TGTGCCATCAGTGAGAATCAGGATCAGGCGGGGAAAAAACTGTTTTTT. The rearrangement uses TRBV10-3 and TRBJ1-4; D is uncertain. The CDR3 spans 16 residues. Trimming left V 2 bases short and J 9 bases short, with 19 bases between. In germline, CDR1 is ENHRY, CDR2 SYGVKD.

The V gene is TRBV29-1, the J gene TRBJ2-7; D gene ambiguous. The V and J ends lost 5 bases and 7 bases respectively, with 18 bases between them. CDR1 SQVTM and CDR2 ANQGSEA come from the germline V gene. The CDR3 consists of 13 residues. Here the CDR3 reads CSVRPGGSGEQYF. The CDR3 DNA sequence: TGCAGCGTTCGCCCGGGCGGATCAGGAGAGCAGTACTTC.

The chain employs TRBV12-5 and TRBJ2-5; possibly TRBD2 for D (6 bases). Trimming pared 1 base from V and 5 bases from J, leaving 11 bases between. Germline CDR1 LGHNT, CDR2 FRNRAP. The CDR3 consists of 14 residues. Here the CDR3 DNA reads TGTGCTAGTGGTTTGGAGGCGGGAAGGGAGACCCAGTACTTC. Translated: CASGLEAGRETQYF.

Many counts were recorded for this clonotype. As DNA, the CDR3 is TGTGCCAGCTGTATATTACACGAATCTAGCTATGGCTACACCTTC. It encodes CASCILHESSYGYTF. V usage is TRBV18 and J usage is TRBJ1-2; no definite D call. This CDR3 has 15 residues. Trimming pared 7 bases from V and 4 bases from J, leaving 19 bases between. Germline CDR1 and CDR2: KGHSH and LQKENI.

This clonotype was recorded many times. The chain joins TRBV27 to TRBJ1-1; D is unclear. The CDR3 has 14 amino acids. V was cut by 6 bases and J by 3 bases, with 14 bases left in between. From germline, CDR1 is MNHEY and CDR2 SMNVEV (reference sequence). The CDR3 nucleotides read TGTGCCAGCAGCCCTTCGCCAGTCCACACTGAAGCTTTCTTT. Residues: CASSPSPVHTEAFF.

The chain uses TRBV18 and TRBJ1-4; D ambiguous. There are 13 residues in the CDR3. V was trimmed by 6 bases and J by 8 bases, leaving 13 bases between them. Germline values: CDR1 KGHSH, CDR2 LQKENI. CDR3 region: CASSPKNQEKLFF. The CDR3 region has the DNA TGTGCCAGCTCCCCTAAGAACCAAGAAAAACTGTTTTTT.

The chain couples TRBV28 to TRBJ1-5; D not resolved. Germline assignment: CDR1 MDHEN and CDR2 SYDVKM. The CDR3 has 15 residues. The V end was cut by 6 bases, the J end by 6 bases, with 18 bases between. The CDR3 nucleotides are TGTGCCAGCAGATATAGAACGGGGATGACTCAGCCCCAGCATTTT. Amino acid sequence: CASRYRTGMTQPQHF.

The V gene is TRBV7-2, the J gene TRBJ2-3; a weak D match, TRBD1 (5 bases). The V end was cut by 8 bases, the J end by 2 bases, with 14 bases between. CDR3 size: 14 residues. The V gene's germline CDR1 is SGHTA and CDR2 FQGNSA. This chain's CDR3 is CASGAQGLTDTQYF. Here the CDR3 DNA reads TGTGCCAGCGGGGCTCAGGGTCTCACAGATACGCAGTATTTT.

Many counts were recorded for this clonotype. The DNA for the CDR3 is TGCGCCAGCAGCCAAGCGGGACAGGTCTCCTATGGCTACACCTTC. Residues: CASSQAGQVSYGYTF. The chain couples TRBV4-1 to TRBJ1-2; 8 positions agree with TRBD1. V shed 1 base, J shed 4 bases, and the junction held 5 bases outside the gene matches. In germline, CDR1 is MGHRA, CDR2 YSYEKL. The CDR3 runs 15 residues.

This clonotype has only a few counts. The rearrangement uses TRBV10-3 and TRBJ2-3; the D gene could be TRBD1 or TRBD2 (5 bases each). In germline, CDR1 is ENHRY, CDR2 SYGVKD. The CDR3 extends over 11 amino acids. The V end lost 8 bases, the J end lost 14 bases, and 17 bases lay between the germline ends. The CDR3: CAIAFGGQPYF. DNA of the CDR3: TGTGCCATCGCGTTCGGAGGACAACCGTATTTT.

The chain has TRBV6-5 and TRBJ2-3, with 7 bases lining up with TRBD1. The V segment lost 8 bases and the J segment 1 base; nucleotides outside the gene matches: 0. The CDR3 extends over 12 amino acids. Germline V gene data show CDR1 as MNHEY and CDR2 as SVGAGI. The CDR3 here is CASQGGTDTQYF. CDR3 nucleotides: TGTGCCAGCCAGGGGGGCACAGATACGCAGTATTTT.

The V and J genes are TRBV4-3 and TRBJ1-6; D gene unclear. CDR1 and CDR2 from the germline V gene are LGHNA and YSLEER. Trimming stripped 0 bases from V and 9 bases from J, with 6 bases between. CDR3 size: 13 residues. The CDR3: CASSQDRVSPLHF. CDR3 bases: TGCGCCAGCAGCCAAGATCGGGTTTCACCCCTCCACTTT.

This clonotype turned up a few times. This chain's CDR3 is CSAPVRDRGRGEQFF. CDR3 nucleotides: TGCAGTGCGCCCGTCCGGGACAGGGGACGCGGTGAGCAGTTCTTC. The chain uses TRBV20-1 and TRBJ2-1; 10 nucleotides align to TRBD1. In germline, CDR1 is DFQATT, CDR2 SNEGSKA (reference sequence). The CDR3 has 15 amino acids. The V segment lost 6 bases and the J segment 9 bases; nucleotides outside the gene matches: 14.

The sample holds a few counts of this clonotype. This chain links TRBV7-9 with TRBJ1-6; no definite D call. This CDR3 comprises 13 residues. Germline assignment: CDR1 SEHNR and CDR2 FQNEAQ (reference sequence). V lost 5 bases and J 6 bases, leaving 8 bases between the germline ends. Written as DNA, the CDR3 is TGTGCCAGCAGCACAAACCTTAATTCACCCCTCCACTTT. Translating it yields CASSTNLNSPLHF.

In this sample, this clonotype turned up a few times. This chain links TRBV20-1 with TRBJ2-7; D is uncertain. The germline V gene has CDR1 DFQATT and CDR2 SNEGSKA (reference sequence). The V end lost 3 bases, the J end lost 9 bases, and 21 bases lay between the germline ends. The CDR3 has 14 residues. CDR3 in DNA: TGCAGTGCTAGGGGTGACACCAATAATTTTGTGCAGTACTTC. Its translation: CSARGDTNNFVQYF.

The chain employs TRBV29-1 and TRBJ2-3; D possibly corresponds to TRBD2 (6 bases). V gave up 0 bases and J gave up 0 bases, with 10 bases separating them. Germline V lookup: CDR1 SQVTM, CDR2 ANQGSEA. The CDR3 is made up of 15 amino acids. CDR3 bases: TGCAGCGTTGAAGAGCCGGGGGTGAGCACAGATACGCAGTATTTT. It specifies CSVEEPGVSTDTQYF.

J is TRBJ2-7 and V is TRBV28; unclear D gene. The V end lost 8 bases, the J end lost 0 bases, and 11 bases lay between the germline ends. Germline-derived CDR1 and CDR2 are MDHEN and SYDVKM. The CDR3 runs to 13 residues. CDR3 residues: CASQRTFSYEQYF. Written as DNA, the CDR3 is TGTGCCAGCCAAAGGACCTTCTCCTACGAGCAGTACTTC. The entire variable domain, with the rest obtained from reference TRBV28 and TRBJ2-7, is as follows: DVKVTQSSRYLVKRTGEKVFLECVQDMDHENMFWYRQDPGLGLRLIYFSYDVKMKEKGDIPEGYSVSREKKERFSLILESASTNQTSMYLCASQRTFSYEQYFGPGTRLTVT.

This clonotype was observed a few times. V usage is TRBV10-3 and J usage is TRBJ1-2, with TRBD1 matching 8 bases. The germline CDR1 and CDR2 sequences are ENHRY and SYGVKD. This CDR3 has 14 amino acids. The ends lost 2 bases at V and 5 bases at J; junction bases unmatched: 4. The CDR3 reads CAISEQGALYGYTF. CDR3 coding DNA: TGTGCCATCAGTGAGCAGGGGGCATTGTATGGCTACACCTTC.

This chain links TRBV7-9 with TRBJ1-6; D is uncertain. Germline assignment: CDR1 SEHNR and CDR2 FQNEAQ (reference sequence). The V end was cut by 8 bases, the J end by 4 bases, with 9 bases between. CDR3 length: 13 amino acids. CDR3 residues: CASVGIYNSPLHF. In DNA form, the CDR3 reads TGTGCCAGCGTGGGAATTTATAATTCACCCCTCCACTTT. Full variable domain (rest looked up from reference TRBV7-9 and TRBJ1-6): DTGVSQNPRHKITKRGQNVTFRCDPISEHNRLYWYRQTLGQGPEFLTYFQNEAQLEKSRLLSDRFSAERPKGSFSTLEIQRTEQGDSAMYLCASVGIYNSPLHFGNGTRLTVT.

This clonotype was observed a handful of times. J is TRBJ2-1 and V is TRBV6-2 or TRBV6-3; TRBD1 matches at 10 bases. V lost 9 bases and J lost 7; bases outside the gene matches: 6. The CDR3 covers 13 residues. CDR1 and CDR2 (germline): MNHEY, SVGEGT. This CDR3 reads CASFGGQGNEQFF. In DNA, the CDR3 is TGTGCCAGTTTTGGGGGACAGGGGAATGAGCAGTTCTTC.

The CDR3 loop reads CASSPAVPVGYTF. In DNA, the CDR3 is TGTGCCAGCTCACCTGCGGTCCCAGTTGGCTACACCTTC. The rearrangement links TRBV18 to TRBJ1-2; D is unclear. Germline V gene data show CDR1 as KGHSH and CDR2 as LQKENI. V lost 3 bases to trimming and J lost 7 bases, with 12 bases between them. There are 13 residues in the CDR3.

This sequence joins TRBV4-3 and TRBJ1-2, with D perhaps matching TRBD1 (5 bases). CDR3 size: 13 residues. CDR1 and CDR2 from the germline V gene are LGHNA and YSLEER. Trimming removed 3 bases from V and 5 bases from J, with 10 bases in between. The chain's CDR3 is CASSQRDGYGYTF. CDR3 DNA: TGCGCCAGCAGCCAGCGGGACGGATATGGCTACACCTTC.